This T cell receptor (beta chain) was sequenced during a study of shared clonotypes between healthy human individuals. Only one count was recorded for this clone. The CDR3 contains 15 residues. With 8 bases removed from V and 1 base from J, the gap between germline ends came to 18 bases. Germline V CDR1 and CDR2: SNHLY, FYNNEI. In replicate PCRs of sorted subsets, about 220 ng DNA, about 30,000 T cell genomes, was used. The data were produced by immunoSEQ multiplex PCR, yet TCRdb's version contains in-frame clones alone and is incomplete. The sample contains under 650,000 clones, roughly 95% of which appear only once.

The chain uses TRBV2 and TRBJ2-7; no reliable D call. The TCR was taken from a woman aged 25 to 39 in good health. Sequencing was performed on naive CD4+ T cells sorted from blood. Subset defined: CD45RA+ positively selected. The CDR3 protein is CASLVGSPLSYEQYF. CDR3 nucleotide sequence: TGTGCCAGCCTAGTGGGCAGTCCTCTTTCCTACGAGCAGTACTTC. Using reference TRBV2 and TRBJ2-7 for the parts outside the CDR3, the full variable domain is EPEVTQTPSHQVTQMGQEVILRCVPISNHLYFYWYRQILGQKVEFLVSFYNNEISEKSEIFDDQFSVERPDGSNFTLKIRSTKLEDSAMYFCASLVGSPLSYEQYFGPGTRLTVT.